This is a list of T cell receptor beta chains from one sample in a study of Graves' ophthalmopathy and Graves' hyperthyroidism. TCRdb analysed the multiplex PCR reads with MiXCR anew, one entry per CDR3 protein. The table shows under 200,000 distinct CDR3 sequences, with approximately 38% occurring only once. The specimen sequenced was peripheral blood. Source of these receptors: a woman aged 40 to 50 with Graves' ophthalmopathy. CDR3s include the opening cysteine and the closing phenylalanine or tryptophan. Fields, in order: V gene, D gene, J gene, CDR3 length, clone size, CDR3 DNA, CDR3 protein. D genes are given only for firm matches. Not all rows give a size; the values are once, few, many and, for expanded clones, a class.

>TRBV12-3/TRBV12-4|.|TRBJ1-1|12|many
TGTGCCAGCAGTTTAGTCTGGACTGAAGCTTTCTTT
CASSLVWTEAFF
>TRBV6-2/TRBV6-3|.|TRBJ2-5|14|once
TGTGCCAGCAGTGTTTTCGGCAGTGAAGAGACCCAGTACTTC
CASSVFGSEETQYF
>TRBV3-1|.|TRBJ2-5|13|many
TGTGCCAGCGGGGGGAGATTCGAGGGGACCCAGTACTTC
CASGGRFEGTQYF
>TRBV7-2|.|TRBJ2-7|15|many
TGTGCCAGCAGCATAACCGGGCCGAGCTCCTACGAGCAGTACTTC
CASSITGPSSYEQYF
>TRBV3-1|.|TRBJ1-2|13|many
TGTGCCAGCAGCCAAGATTGGGGAAATGGCTACACCTTC
CASSQDWGNGYTF
>TRBV5-4|.|TRBJ2-7|13|many
TGTGCCAGCAGCTTGAAGGGGACCTACGAGCAGTACTTC
CASSLKGTYEQYF
>TRBV12-3/TRBV12-4|.|TRBJ1-1|15|many
TGTGCCAGCAGTTTAGCGTTAAGGAGGAACACTGAAGCTTTCTTT
CASSLALRRNTEAFF
>TRBV7-8|TRBD2|TRBJ2-5|14|many
TGTGCCAGCAGCCAGACGACTAGCGTAGAGACCCAGTACTTC
CASSQTTSVETQYF
>TRBV5-1|.|TRBJ2-2|14|many
TGCGCCAGCAGCTTTGGACCACCCACCGGGGAGCTGTTTTTT
CASSFGPPTGELFF
>TRBV6-4|.|TRBJ1-2|14|few
TGTGCCAGCAGTCACCAGGGCGGTGGAGATGGCTACACCTTC
CASSHQGGGDGYTF
>TRBV28|.|TRBJ1-2|17|many
TGTGCCAGCAGTTTACTGGCAGAAGTTACTATTATCTATGGCTACACCTTC
CASSLLAEVTIIYGYTF
>TRBV24-1|TRBD1|TRBJ2-7|15|.
TGTGCCACCAGTGAAGGGACAGGCGGGGATTACGAGCAGTACTTC
CATSEGTGGDYEQYF